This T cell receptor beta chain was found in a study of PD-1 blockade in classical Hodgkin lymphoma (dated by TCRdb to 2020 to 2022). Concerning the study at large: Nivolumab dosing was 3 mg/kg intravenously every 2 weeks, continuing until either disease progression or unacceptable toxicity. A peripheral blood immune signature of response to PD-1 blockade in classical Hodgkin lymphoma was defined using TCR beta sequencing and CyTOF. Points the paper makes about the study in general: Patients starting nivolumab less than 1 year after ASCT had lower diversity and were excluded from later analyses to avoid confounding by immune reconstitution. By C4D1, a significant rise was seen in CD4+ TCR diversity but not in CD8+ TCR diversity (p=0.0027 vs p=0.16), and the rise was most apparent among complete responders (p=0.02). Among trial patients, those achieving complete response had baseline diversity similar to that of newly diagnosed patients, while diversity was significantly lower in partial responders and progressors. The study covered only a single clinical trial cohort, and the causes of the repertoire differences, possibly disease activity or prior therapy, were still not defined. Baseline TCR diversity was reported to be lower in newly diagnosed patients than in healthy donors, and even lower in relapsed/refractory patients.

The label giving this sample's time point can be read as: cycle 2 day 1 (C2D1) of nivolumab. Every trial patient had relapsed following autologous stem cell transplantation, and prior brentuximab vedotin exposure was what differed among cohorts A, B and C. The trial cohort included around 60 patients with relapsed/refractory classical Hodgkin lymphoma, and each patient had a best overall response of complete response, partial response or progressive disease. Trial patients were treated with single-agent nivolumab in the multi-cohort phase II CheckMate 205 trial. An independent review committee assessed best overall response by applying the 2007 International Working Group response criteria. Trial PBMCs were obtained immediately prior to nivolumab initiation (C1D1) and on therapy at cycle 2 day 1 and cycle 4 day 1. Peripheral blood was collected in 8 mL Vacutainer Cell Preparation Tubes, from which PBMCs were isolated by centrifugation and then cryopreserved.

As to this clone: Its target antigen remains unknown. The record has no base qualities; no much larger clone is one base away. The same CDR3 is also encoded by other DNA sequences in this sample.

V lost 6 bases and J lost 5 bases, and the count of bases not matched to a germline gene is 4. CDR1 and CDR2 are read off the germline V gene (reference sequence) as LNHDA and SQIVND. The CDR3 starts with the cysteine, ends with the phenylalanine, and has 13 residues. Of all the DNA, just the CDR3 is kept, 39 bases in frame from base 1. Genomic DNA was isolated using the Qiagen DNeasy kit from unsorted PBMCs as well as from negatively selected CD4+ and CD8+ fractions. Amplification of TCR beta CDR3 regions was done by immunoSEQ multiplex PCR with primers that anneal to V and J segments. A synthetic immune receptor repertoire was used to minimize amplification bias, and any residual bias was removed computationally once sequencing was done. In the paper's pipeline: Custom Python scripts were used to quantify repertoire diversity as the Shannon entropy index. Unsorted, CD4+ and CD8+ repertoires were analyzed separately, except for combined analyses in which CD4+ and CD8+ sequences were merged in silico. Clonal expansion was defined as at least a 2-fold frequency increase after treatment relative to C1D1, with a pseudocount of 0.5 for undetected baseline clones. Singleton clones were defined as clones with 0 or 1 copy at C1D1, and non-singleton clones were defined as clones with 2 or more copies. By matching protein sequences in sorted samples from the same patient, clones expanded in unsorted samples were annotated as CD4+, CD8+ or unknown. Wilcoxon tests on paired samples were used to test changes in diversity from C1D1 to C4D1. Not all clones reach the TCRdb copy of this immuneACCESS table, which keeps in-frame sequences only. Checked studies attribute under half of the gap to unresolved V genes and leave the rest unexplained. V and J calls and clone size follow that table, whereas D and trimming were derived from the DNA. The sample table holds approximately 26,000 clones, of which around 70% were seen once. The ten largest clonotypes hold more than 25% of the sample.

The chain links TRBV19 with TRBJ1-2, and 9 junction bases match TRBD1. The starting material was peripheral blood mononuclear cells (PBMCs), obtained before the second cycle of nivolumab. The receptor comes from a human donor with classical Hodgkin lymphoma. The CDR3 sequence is CASSFGQGYGYTF. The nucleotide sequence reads TGTGCCAGTAGCTTCGGACAGGGGTATGGCTACACCTTC.